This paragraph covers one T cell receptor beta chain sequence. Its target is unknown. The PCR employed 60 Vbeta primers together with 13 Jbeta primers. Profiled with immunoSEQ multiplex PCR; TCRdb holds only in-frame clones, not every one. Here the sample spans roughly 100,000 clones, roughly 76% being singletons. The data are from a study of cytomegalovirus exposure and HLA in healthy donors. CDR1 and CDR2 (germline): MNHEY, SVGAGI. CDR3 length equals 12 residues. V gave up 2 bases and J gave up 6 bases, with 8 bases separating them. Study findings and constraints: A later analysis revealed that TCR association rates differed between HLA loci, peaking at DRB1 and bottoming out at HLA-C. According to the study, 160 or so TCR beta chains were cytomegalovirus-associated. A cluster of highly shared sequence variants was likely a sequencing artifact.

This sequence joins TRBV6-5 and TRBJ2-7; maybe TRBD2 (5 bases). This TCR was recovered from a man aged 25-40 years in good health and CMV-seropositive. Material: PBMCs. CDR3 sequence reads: CASSYVGSEQYF. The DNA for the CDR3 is TGTGCCAGCAGTTACGTGGGGAGCGAGCAGTACTTC.